This T cell receptor beta chain was captured by sequencing in a study of T-cell memory formation after mild COVID-19. Study-level background: Most TCR clusters belonged to a single donor. General observations from the study: In pre-infection memory, a portion of responding clones appeared, which suggested that cross-reactive memory joined.

As regards this clonotype: Its antigen is undetermined.

TCRdb re-called the 5' RACE reads through MiXCR, storing one row per CDR3 protein. The data contain about 260,000 distinct CDR3 sequences, over 15% of them singletons. The germline gives CDR1 LNHNV, CDR2 YYDKDF (reference sequence). The V end lost 0 bases, the J end lost 8 bases, and 13 bases lay between the germline ends. The CDR3 length is 15 residues. The TCR originated in a man younger than 35 who had mild COVID-19 (a few samples of this study predate the infection). Cell type and time point are not known. The material sequenced was PBMCs or a T cell subset sorted from them (not recorded which). The chain combines TRBV15 with TRBJ1-4, with a tentative D call TRBD1 (5 bases). The CDR3 is CATSRDRGWDEKLFF. CDR3 coding DNA: TGTGCCACCAGCAGAGACCGGGGCTGGGACGAAAAACTGTTTTTT.